The present TCR beta chain was sequenced within a study of human T cells and chemical hapten exposure. Whole-study context: Across samples, TCR yields varied, mostly owing to small differences in pooled library volumes.

The study's findings and limits: High-frequency TCRs, those above 1 in 1000, stayed the same after DPC sensitization.

Individual cDNA molecules each carried unique molecular identifiers attached by the library. Study processing details: Sample TCR totals centred on a median of about 92,000, ranging roughly 23,224 to 690,600. TCRdb re-analysed the reads in MiXCR, keeping a single row per CDR3 protein. The V and J calls, along with clone size, are taken from TCRdb and not from the paper's own processing. This sample has fewer than 150,000 distinct CDR3 sequences, with around 8.5% found just once. This clonotype came up a few times. Its target is not known. Unfractionated whole blood was the source of the extracted total RNA. V lost 4 bases to trimming and J lost 0 bases, with 12 bases between them. CDR3 size: 15 residues. Germline CDR1 and CDR2: SGHRS and YFSETQ.

Sequencing was performed on whole blood. The chain has TRBV5-1 and TRBJ2-3; no reliable D call. The source of this sequence is a human donor in good health. Some clones in this sample may be carry-over from other donors' samples. CDR3 nucleotide sequence: TGCGCCAGCAGCCCTCCGACCCTTAGCACAGATACGCAGTATTTT. Translating it yields CASSPPTLSTDTQYF.